This is a list of T cell receptor beta chains from one sample in a study of regulatory T cells in long-lasting Graves disease. A single record per CDR3 protein comes from TCRdb applying MiXCR to the multiplex PCR reads. Here the sample spans around 360,000 distinct CDR3 sequences, 15% to 20% being singletons. These sequences were also reported in another study, on T cells in Graves' hyperthyroidism and ophthalmopathy.

Sequences were derived from peripheral blood mononuclear cells (PBMCs), sampled at new diagnosis, from a patient treated with antithyroid drugs. The receptor set was obtained from a woman under 30 with Graves disease. CDR3s include the opening cysteine and the closing phenylalanine or tryptophan. A D gene is named only where the DNA matches it firmly. Size is omitted from some rows. Given values are once, few, many or a class for expanded clones.

d_call,j_call,v_call,clone_size,cdr3_aa,cdr3_nt
.,TRBJ2-1,TRBV12-3/TRBV12-4,many,CASSTHGGDEQFF,TGTGCCAGCAGTACACATGGTGGCGATGAGCAGTTCTTC
TRBD1,TRBJ1-1,TRBV6-1,many,CASRTGTGSGTEAFF,TGTGCCAGCAGGACCGGGACAGGGTCGGGGACTGAAGCTTTCTTT
.,TRBJ2-7,TRBV7-9,many,CASSSFAGAGEQYF,TGTGCCAGCAGCTCATTCGCCGGGGCGGGGGAGCAGTACTTC
.,TRBJ2-7,TRBV15,few,CATSTGPTGEQYF,TGTGCCACCTCTACAGGTCCGACTGGGGAGCAGTACTTC
.,TRBJ2-3,TRBV5-1,many,CASSFPQGSEDTQYF,TGCGCCAGCAGCTTCCCGCAGGGGTCAGAAGATACGCAGTATTTT
.,TRBJ1-6,TRBV20-1,many,CSVGGRGSPLHF,TGCAGTGTGGGTGGGAGGGGTTCACCCCTCCACTTT
TRBD1,TRBJ2-7,TRBV9,.,CASSVGQGAYEEQYF,TGTGCCAGCAGCGTGGGACAGGGGGCTTACGAAGAGCAGTACTTC
TRBD2,TRBJ2-7,TRBV5-1,many,CASSSELAGVSYEQYF,TGCGCCAGCAGCTCCGAACTAGCGGGGGTCTCCTACGAGCAGTACTTC
.,TRBJ2-1,TRBV27,few,CASRPTRGNYEQFF,TGTGCCAGCAGACCCACCCGGGGGAATTATGAGCAGTTCTTC
TRBD1,TRBJ2-7,TRBV11-2,many,CASNLGDRSSYEQYF,TGTGCCAGCAACTTAGGGGACAGGTCTTCCTACGAGCAGTACTTC
TRBD2,TRBJ2-1,TRBV3-1,many,CASSQDPAGSDEQFF,TGTGCCAGCAGCCAAGATCCAGCGGGGTCCGATGAGCAGTTCTTC
.,TRBJ2-2,TRBV15,few,CATSRDLPTGELFF,TGTGCCACCAGCAGAGATCTCCCCACCGGGGAGCTGTTTTTT
.,TRBJ2-5,TRBV20-1,few,CSPQSWDDEFQETQYF,TGCAGTCCCCAGTCTTGGGACGACGAATTCCAAGAGACCCAGTACTTC
.,TRBJ1-1,TRBV9,.,CASSYRTLEAEAFF,TGTGCCAGCAGCTACAGGACACTGGAAGCTGAAGCTTTCTTT
.,TRBJ1-2,TRBV5-1,many,CASSLEWGGYTF,TGCGCCAGCAGCTTGGAATGGGGTGGCTACACCTTC
TRBD2,TRBJ2-3,TRBV20-1,many,CSASRLAGRADTQYF,TGCAGTGCTAGCCGACTAGCGGGGCGGGCAGATACGCAGTATTTT
.,TRBJ2-5,TRBV3-1,many,CASSQVGLRQETQYF,TGTGCCAGCAGCCAAGTAGGGCTCCGCCAAGAGACCCAGTACTTC
.,TRBJ1-6,TRBV19,.,CASSPDGGRNSPLHF,TGTGCCAGTAGTCCCGATGGAGGGCGCAATTCACCCCTCCACTTT
.,TRBJ2-3,TRBV12-3/TRBV12-4,few,CASTLGGLLTDTQYF,TGTGCCAGCACCTTAGGGGGGCTACTCACAGATACGCAGTATTTT
.,TRBJ2-7,TRBV6-1,.,CASSLTGTATYGQYF,TGTGCCAGCAGTCTCACCGGGACTGCGACCTACGGGCAGTACTTC
TRBD1,TRBJ1-1,TRBV6-2/TRBV6-3,many,CASSYPGTGVRLNTEAFF,TGTGCCAGCAGTTACCCCGGGACAGGGGTTCGTCTGAACACTGAAGCTTTCTTT
TRBD1,TRBJ1-3,TRBV3-1,few,CASSQAGGWTGNTIYF,TGTGCCAGCAGCCAGGCAGGGGGCTGGACTGGAAACACCATATATTTT
.,TRBJ1-1,TRBV20-1,many,CSAREPFGREAFF,TGCAGTGCTAGAGAACCCTTCGGGCGCGAAGCTTTCTTT
.,TRBJ2-1,TRBV5-1,many,CASSILGFEQFF,TGCGCCAGCAGCATCCTAGGCTTTGAGCAGTTCTTC